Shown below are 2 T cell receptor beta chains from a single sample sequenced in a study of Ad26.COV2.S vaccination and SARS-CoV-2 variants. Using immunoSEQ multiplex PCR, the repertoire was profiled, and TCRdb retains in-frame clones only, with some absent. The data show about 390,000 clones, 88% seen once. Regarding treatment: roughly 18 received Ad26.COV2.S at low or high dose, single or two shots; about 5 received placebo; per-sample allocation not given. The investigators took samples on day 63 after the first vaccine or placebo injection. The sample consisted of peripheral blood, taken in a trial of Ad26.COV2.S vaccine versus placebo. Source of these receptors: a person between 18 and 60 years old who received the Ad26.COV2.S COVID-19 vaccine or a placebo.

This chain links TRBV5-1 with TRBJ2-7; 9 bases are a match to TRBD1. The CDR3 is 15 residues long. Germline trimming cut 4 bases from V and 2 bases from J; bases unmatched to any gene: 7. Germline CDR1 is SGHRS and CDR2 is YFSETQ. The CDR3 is CASSPGGQGTYEQYF. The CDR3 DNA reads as TGCGCCAGCAGCCCGGGGGGACAGGGCACCTACGAGCAGTACTTC.

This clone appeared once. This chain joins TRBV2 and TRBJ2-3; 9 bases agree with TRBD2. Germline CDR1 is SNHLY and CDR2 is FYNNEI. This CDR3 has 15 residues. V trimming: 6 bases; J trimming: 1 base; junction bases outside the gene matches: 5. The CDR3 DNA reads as TGTGCCAGCAGGACAGCGGGGGGTCGCACAGATACGCAGTATTTT. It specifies CASRTAGGRTDTQYF.